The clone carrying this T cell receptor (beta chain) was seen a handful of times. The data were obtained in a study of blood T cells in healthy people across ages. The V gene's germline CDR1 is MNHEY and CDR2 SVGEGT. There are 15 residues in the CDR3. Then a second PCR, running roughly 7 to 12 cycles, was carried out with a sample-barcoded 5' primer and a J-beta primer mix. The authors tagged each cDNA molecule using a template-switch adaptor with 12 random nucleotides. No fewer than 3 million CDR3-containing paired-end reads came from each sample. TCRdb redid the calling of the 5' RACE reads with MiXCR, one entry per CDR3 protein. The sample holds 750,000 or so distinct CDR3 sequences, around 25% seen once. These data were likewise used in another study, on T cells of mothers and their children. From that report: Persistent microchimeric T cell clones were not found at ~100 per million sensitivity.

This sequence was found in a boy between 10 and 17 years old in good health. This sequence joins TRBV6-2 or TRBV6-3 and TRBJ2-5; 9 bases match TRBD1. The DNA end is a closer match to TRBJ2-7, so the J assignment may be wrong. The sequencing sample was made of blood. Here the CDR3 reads CASSYIRTGEDEQYF. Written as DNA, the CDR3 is TGTGCCAGCAGTTACATCCGGACAGGGGAGGACGAGCAGTACTTC.